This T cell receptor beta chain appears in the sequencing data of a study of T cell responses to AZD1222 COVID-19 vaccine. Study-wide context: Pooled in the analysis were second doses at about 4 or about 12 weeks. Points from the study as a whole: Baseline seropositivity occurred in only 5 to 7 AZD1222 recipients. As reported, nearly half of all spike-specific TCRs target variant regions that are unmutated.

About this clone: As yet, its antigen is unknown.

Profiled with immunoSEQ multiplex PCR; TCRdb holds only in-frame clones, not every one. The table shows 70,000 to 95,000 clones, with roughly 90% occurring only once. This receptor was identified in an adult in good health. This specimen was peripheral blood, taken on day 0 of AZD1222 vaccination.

The DNA for the CDR3 is TGTGCCTGGAGTGTATCTCAGGGGGCCAACTATGGCTACACCTTC. This encodes CAWSVSQGANYGYTF. V is TRBV30 and J is TRBJ1-2; 8 positions agree with TRBD1. The CDR3 consists of 15 residues. Germline CDR1 GTSNPN, CDR2 SVGIG (reference sequence). V lost 0 bases to trimming and J lost 2 bases; unmatched junction nucleotides: 5.